This T cell receptor beta chain originates from a study of PD-1 blockade in classical Hodgkin lymphoma. Whole-study findings and limits: Newly diagnosed patients reportedly trailed healthy donors in baseline TCR diversity.

A word on this clone: The antigen is not known.

Per the germline V gene, CDR1 is SGHRS and CDR2 is YFSETQ. Trimming pared 0 bases from V and 6 bases from J, leaving 10 bases between. The CDR3 consists of 14 residues. Libraries were prepared by immunoSEQ multiplex PCR; TCRdb keeps only in-frame clonotypes and omits some of them. The profile shows 50,000 to 65,000 clones, around 90% of them singletons. With no exception, relapse followed autologous stem cell transplantation in all patients, and brentuximab vedotin exposure varied. This TCR derives from a human donor with classical Hodgkin lymphoma. Sequencing used peripheral blood mononuclear cells (PBMCs), obtained before the second cycle of nivolumab. The chain employs TRBV5-1 and TRBJ2-1, with D hard to call. CDR3 nucleotide sequence: TGCGCCAGCAGCTTGGTATCGGCAGGCAATGAGCAGTTCTTC. It specifies CASSLVSAGNEQFF.